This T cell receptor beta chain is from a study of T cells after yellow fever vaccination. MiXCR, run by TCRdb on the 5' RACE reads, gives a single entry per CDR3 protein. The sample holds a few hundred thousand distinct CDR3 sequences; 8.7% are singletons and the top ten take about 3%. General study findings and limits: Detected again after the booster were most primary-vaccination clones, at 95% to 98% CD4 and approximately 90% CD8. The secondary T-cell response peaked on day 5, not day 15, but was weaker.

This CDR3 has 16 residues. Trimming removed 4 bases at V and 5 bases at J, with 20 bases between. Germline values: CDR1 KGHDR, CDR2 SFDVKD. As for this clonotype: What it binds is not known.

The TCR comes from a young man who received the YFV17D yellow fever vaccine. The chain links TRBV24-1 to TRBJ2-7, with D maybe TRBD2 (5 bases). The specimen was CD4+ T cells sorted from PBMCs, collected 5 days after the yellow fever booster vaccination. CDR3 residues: CATSELREPEGHEQYV. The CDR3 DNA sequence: TGTGCCACCAGTGAACTAAGAGAGCCAGAGGGCCACGAGCAGTACGTC.